Below, one T cell receptor (beta chain) is given with its context. Its antigen is not known. One end of the junction varies from germline; a read error may be responsible. cDNA specific to TCR beta was made from around 470 ng of total RNA, with a constant-region primer employed for priming. Modified slightly, ARM-PCR produced TCR beta libraries over three nested multiplex PCR rounds. It was with TRBV1-TRBV30 forward primers and a C-beta reverse primer that the first two PCR rounds were run, at roughly 10 cycles each. TCRdb passed the multiplex PCR reads through MiXCR, listing each CDR3 protein once. The profile shows 300,000 to 350,000 distinct CDR3 sequences, 58% of them singletons. The source of the sample is a study of tumor-infiltrating lymphocytes in primary liver carcinoma. Study-level information: Subjects presented with primary liver carcinoma managed by surgical resection. Sample counts of productive TCRbeta reads spanned roughly 3.65 to 7.13 million; these counts were similar across tissue types.

Study findings and constraints: Tumor specimens were characterized by a significantly higher top-250-clone fraction than blood (p = 0.039).

The authors took blood RNA from unsorted whole blood and also extracted germline DNA. Germline CDR1 ENHRY, CDR2 SYGVKD. The CDR3 spans 20 residues. Input material: peripheral blood. This chain connects TRBV10-3 to TRBJ2-5; D is possibly TRBD2 (6 bases). This sequence was found in a woman aged 25 to 39 with primary liver carcinoma and hepatitis B virus infection. CDR3 protein: CGISESIGGYLPMDQETQYF. In nucleotides, the CDR3 is TGTGGCATCAGTGAGTCGATTGGGGGGTACCTCCCCATGGACCAAGAGACCCAGTACTTC.